Below, one T cell receptor beta chain is given with its context. Which antigen it targets is not known. Per-base qualities were not stored, and no clone one base away is much larger. Donors formed part of the validation cohort, which comprised over a hundred subjects and was distinct from the first cohort of over 500 subjects. Including cysteine and phenylalanine, the CDR3 has 14 amino acids. Kept here is only the CDR3 DNA, which spans 42 bases and is read in frame from base 1. The junction shows trimming of 0 bases on V and 6 bases on J, plus 9 bases between the germline ends. The germline V gene (reference sequence) specifies MNHNY as CDR1 and SVGAGI as CDR2. These data originate in a study of cytomegalovirus exposure and HLA in healthy donors (dated by TCRdb to about 2017). Background for the entire study: The 500 to 800 repertoires of the first cohort and the roughly 120 validation repertoires were produced on the same platform, according to a later analysis. To predict cytomegalovirus infection status, the study combined high-throughput TCR immunosequencing, statistical association of individual TCRs with disease status, and machine learning. In addition to the first cohort of 666 subjects, a separate validation cohort of under 150 different subjects was used. The aim of the study was to test whether cataloging public T cell receptors could identify signatures of past pathogen exposure. The research as a whole found: The validation cohort had no HLA typing available for a later analysis, so co-occurrence within that cohort was assessed over all 110 or so repertoires. The study listed around 160 TCR beta chains as associated with cytomegalovirus. In vitro tests confirmed that a few of the cytomegalovirus-associated TCR beta chains recognize cytomegalovirus antigens. In a later analysis, TCRs clustered in the first cohort were found to also tend to co-occur in the roughly 110 validation repertoires, with approximately 95% of cluster scores above 0. Most TCR sequences were observed very rarely across donors, whereas some public TCRs were present in many individuals. According to the authors, the approach could potentially be generalized to other disease states and immunological phenotypes. In both the original and validation cohorts, the classifier was reported to diagnose cytomegalovirus status with high specificity and sensitivity.

The library was prepared using the immunoSEQ multiplex PCR assay. As for how the authors treated the data: A statistical classification framework was built for diagnosing cytomegalovirus status from the catalog of TCR beta chain sequences. TCRdb limited this immuneACCESS table to in-frame rearrangements with V and J called. A share of clones is missing; checked studies link under half to unresolved V genes, and the rest is unexplained. The DNA was the basis for D and trimming; V, J and clone size are from that table. The sample table holds 240,000 or so clones, of which about 86% were seen once. The ten largest clones add up to 0.95% to 1.5% of the sample.

The chain is made from TRBV6-6 and TRBJ2-1; the D gene identity is not certain. The TCR was taken from a woman in her thirties in good health and CMV-seropositive. Material for sequencing was PBMCs. The sequenced DNA is TGTGCCAGCAGTTACTCGCCGGGTACCAATGAGCAGTTCTTC. This encodes CASSYSPGTNEQFF.